The entry that follows covers one TCR beta chain sequence. The sample is drawn from a study of OX40 agonist ivuxolimab in advanced cancers. The CDR3 length is 16 residues. V was clipped by 0 bases and J by 7 bases, with 16 bases between them. The germline V gene encodes CDR1 MNHEY and CDR2 SVGAGI. Profiling relied on immunoSEQ multiplex PCR, and the TCRdb table lists in-frame clones only, not all of them. Of some 75,000 clones in the sample, 84% are singletons; the top ten hold 2% to 2.5%. This specimen was CD4+ or CD8+ T cells sorted from blood, taken in a trial of the OX40 agonist ivuxolimab. The sequence derives from an adult with an advanced solid tumor such as melanoma, head and neck, liver or kidney cancer. The chain employs TRBV6-5 and TRBJ1-5; D is possibly TRBD1 (6 bases). CDR3 bases: TGTGCCAGCAGTTACTCAGCAACAGGGCGTAGCCAGCCCCAGCATTTT. Its translation is CASSYSATGRSQPQHF.